The sequence of this T cell receptor beta chain was determined in a study of identical twins. The germline V gene encodes CDR1 SNHLY and CDR2 FYNNEI. This CDR3 spans 16 amino acids. Trimming took 4 bases from V and 1 from J, leaving 15 bases between them. A universal primer site was created by template switching, with the cDNA bearing unique molecular identifiers. MiXCR was run by TCRdb on the 5' RACE reads, yielding one entry per CDR3 protein. The sample contains about 100,000 distinct CDR3 sequences, just under 6% of which appear only once. As for this clonotype: The antigen is not known.

General observations from the study: With monozygotic twins, out-of-frame TCR alpha sharing exceeded what models estimated. Memory repertoires showed no such pattern, whereas abundant cord blood beta clonotypes carried fewer insertions.

The material sequenced was memory T cells sorted from blood. This chain joins TRBV2 and TRBJ2-3; D not certain. The source is a woman in her forties or fifties in good health. CDR3 residues: CASSANLRSRTDTQYF. The CDR3 nucleotides are TGTGCCAGCAGTGCGAACTTGCGGAGCCGCACAGATACGCAGTATTTT.